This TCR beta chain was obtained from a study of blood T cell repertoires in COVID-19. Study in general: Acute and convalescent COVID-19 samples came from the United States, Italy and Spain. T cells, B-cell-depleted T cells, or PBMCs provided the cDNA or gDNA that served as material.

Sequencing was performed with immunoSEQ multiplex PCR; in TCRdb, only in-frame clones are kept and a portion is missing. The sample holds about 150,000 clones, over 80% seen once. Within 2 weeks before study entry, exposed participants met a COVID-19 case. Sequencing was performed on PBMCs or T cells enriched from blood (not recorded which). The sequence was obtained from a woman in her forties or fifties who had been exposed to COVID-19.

The chain's CDR3 is CASSPRGAEGYTF. Written as DNA, the CDR3 is TGCGCCAGCAGCCCTCGGGGGGCAGAAGGCTACACCTTC. The chain joins TRBV5-1 to TRBJ1-2, with a tentative D call TRBD1 (6 bases). V was shortened by 4 bases and J by 8 bases, with 15 bases between the two germline ends. Germline V lookup: CDR1 SGHRS, CDR2 YFSETQ. The CDR3 runs 13 residues. The whole variable domain, filled in from reference TRBV5-1 and TRBJ1-2, reads KAGVTQTPRYLIKTRGQQVTLSCSPISGHRSVSWYQQTPGQGLQFLFEYFSETQRNKGNFPGRFSGRQFSNSRSEMNVSTLELGDSALYLCASSPRGAEGYTFGSGTRLTVV.